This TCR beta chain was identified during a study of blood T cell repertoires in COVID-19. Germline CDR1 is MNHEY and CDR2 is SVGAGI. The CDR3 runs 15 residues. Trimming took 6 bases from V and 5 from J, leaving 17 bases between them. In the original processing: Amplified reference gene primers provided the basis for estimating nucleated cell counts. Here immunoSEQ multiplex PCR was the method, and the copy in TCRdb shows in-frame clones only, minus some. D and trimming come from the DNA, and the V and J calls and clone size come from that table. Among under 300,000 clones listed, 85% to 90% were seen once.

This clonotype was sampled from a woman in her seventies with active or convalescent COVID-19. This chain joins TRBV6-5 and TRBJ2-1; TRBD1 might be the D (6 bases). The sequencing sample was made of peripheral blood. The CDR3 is CASSLQGVWNNEQFF. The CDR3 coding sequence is TGTGCCAGCAGCCTACAGGGAGTGTGGAACAATGAGCAGTTCTTC.